Here is one TCR beta chain with its context. From RNA, the CDR3 regions of TCR beta chains were amplified and sequenced. An opening RT-PCR round employed HTBI primers and preceded a second-round multiplex PCR. TCRdb re-derived calls from the multiplex PCR reads in MiXCR, one entry per CDR3 protein. The table shows about 390,000 distinct CDR3 sequences, with about 15% occurring only once. Germline V gives CDR1 MNHEY, CDR2 SVGAGI. This CDR3 is built from 16 residues. J lost 3 bases, V lost 4 bases, and 8 bases had no gene match. This record belongs to a study of Graves' ophthalmopathy and Graves' hyperthyroidism.

The receptor was isolated from an adult woman with stable Graves' hyperthyroidism. J is TRBJ1-1 and V is TRBV6-5; 10 nucleotides agree with TRBD1. The sequenced material came from peripheral blood. Written as DNA, the CDR3 is TGTGCCAGCAGTTCCGGGACAGGGGCTCGCTACACTGAAGCTTTCTTT. This encodes CASSSGTGARYTEAFF.